Shown below are 18 T cell receptor beta chains from a single sample sequenced in a study of CD8 T cells in Susac syndrome. An amount of RNA that ranged from 0.5 to 1 ug was reverse transcribed with random hexamers. TCRdb re-derived calls from the immunoSEQ multiplex PCR reads in MiXCR, one entry per CDR3 protein. The data hold approximately 94,000 distinct CDR3 sequences, with about 95% observed a single time. Sequencing input: CD8+ T cells from PBMCs. These receptors were obtained from a human donor with Susac syndrome.

V is TRBV20-1 and J is TRBJ1-1; perhaps TRBD1 as D (5 bases). Germline assignment: CDR1 DFQATT and CDR2 SNEGSKA (reference sequence). The CDR3 covers 12 residues. The ends were cut back, 8 bases at V and 0 bases at J, with 10 bases in the middle. CDR3 in DNA: TGCAGTTGTGGCAGGGTGAACACTGAAGCTTTCTTT. Its translation: CSCGRVNTEAFF.

The chain couples TRBV24-1 to TRBJ2-1, with D perhaps matching TRBD1 (5 bases). Germline CDR1 KGHDR, CDR2 SFDVKD. Trimming left V 3 bases short and J 10 bases short, with 15 bases between. The CDR3 runs to 14 residues. The CDR3 sequence: CATSDLDSMAEQFF. The CDR3 DNA reads TGTGCCACCAGTGATCTAGACAGCATGGCAGAGCAGTTCTTC.

The chain links TRBV6-2 or TRBV6-3 to TRBJ1-1; no definite D call. This CDR3 region has 15 residues. Trimming shortened V by 2 bases and J by 4 bases, and 14 bases separated the two germline ends. Germline values: CDR1 MNHEY, CDR2 SVGEGT. CDR3: CASSYLAGEGTEAFF. CDR3 in DNA: TGTGCCAGCAGTTACCTAGCCGGGGAGGGCACTGAAGCTTTCTTT.

The chain recombines TRBV9 with TRBJ2-1; no firm D call. This CDR3 has 15 amino acids. Germline CDR1 SGDLS, CDR2 YYNGEE. Between the trimmed V and J ends, which lost 4 bases and 8 bases, there was a span of 19 bases. The CDR3 reads CASSPTTALWDEQFF. DNA for the CDR3: TGTGCCAGCAGCCCCACCACCGCTCTTTGGGATGAGCAGTTCTTC.

This clonotype has only one observation. V usage is TRBV9 and J usage is TRBJ1-3; D ambiguous. Germline lookup yields CDR1 SGDLS and CDR2 YYNGEE. The CDR3 sequence is 13 residues long. The V and J ends lost 0 bases and 5 bases respectively, with 6 bases between them. The CDR3 DNA follows: TGTGCCAGCAGCGTAGAAGGCAGAAACACCATATATTTT. It codes for CASSVEGRNTIYF.

The chain recombines TRBV7-9 with TRBJ2-7, with a tentative D call TRBD1 (6 bases). This CDR3 has 14 amino acids. Trimming removed 5 bases at V and 1 base at J, with 12 bases between. CDR1 is SEHNR, CDR2 FQNEAQ, per germline (reference sequence). The DNA of the CDR3 is TGTGCCAGCAGCACCTCGAGGGGGTCCTACGAGCAGTACTTC. Encoded protein: CASSTSRGSYEQYF.

The J gene is TRBJ2-2, the V gene TRBV4-1; 9 bases agree with TRBD1. V dropped 4 bases and J dropped 1; count of bases not matched to a gene: 1. The CDR3 extends over 15 amino acids. Germline assignment: CDR1 MGHRA and CDR2 YSYEKL. The CDR3 region has the DNA TGCGCCAGCAGCCGGGGACAGGGGAACACCGGGGAGCTGTTTTTT. The encoded protein is CASSRGQGNTGELFF.

The chain's CDR3 is CASSQSLTESSGNTIYF. CDR3 nucleotides: TGCGCCAGCAGTCAATCCCTAACAGAAAGCTCTGGAAACACCATATATTTT. The V gene is TRBV23-1, the J gene TRBJ1-3; no clear D. Being an ORF, TRBV23-1 has a function that is uncertain. Between the trimmed V and J ends, which lost 0 bases and 0 bases, there was a span of 12 bases. The CDR3 runs 17 residues.

This sequence joins TRBV20-1 and TRBJ2-5; the D gene could be TRBD1 or TRBD2 (6 bases each). The V end lost 0 bases, the J end lost 5 bases, and 25 bases lay between the germline ends. The germline V gene has CDR1 DFQATT and CDR2 SNEGSKA (reference sequence). The CDR3 has 18 amino acids. This CDR3 reads CSARDPPRGGPPMETQYF. The CDR3 DNA follows: TGCAGTGCTAGAGATCCCCCGCGTGGGGGGCCACCTATGGAGACCCAGTACTTC.

This rearrangement joins TRBV12-3 or TRBV12-4 to TRBJ1-1; D unresolved. This CDR3 is 12 amino acids long. Trimming pared 2 bases from V and 7 bases from J, leaving 8 bases between. The CDR3 DNA is TGTGCCAGCAGTTTAAACTCAGATGAAGCTTTCTTT. Translating gives CASSLNSDEAFF.

The chain carries TRBV6-1 and TRBJ1-1, with a weak D call TRBD1 (5 bases). CDR1 is MNHNS, CDR2 SASEGT, per germline. With 2 bases removed from V and 8 bases from J, the gap between germline ends came to 12 bases. This CDR3 has 13 residues. The CDR3 DNA is TGTGCCAGCAGTGAATACGTGGGGGGAGAAGCTTTCTTT. Residues: CASSEYVGGEAFF.

The V call is TRBV10-3, the J call TRBJ2-5, with TRBD2 as a possible D gene (6 bases). Germline CDR1 reads ENHRY; CDR2 reads SYGVKD. V shed 8 bases and J shed 2 bases, with 9 bases lying between them. This CDR3 spans 12 amino acids. The CDR3 DNA sequence: TGTGCCATCGCGGGATCTCAAGAGACCCAGTACTTC. The encoded protein is CAIAGSQETQYF.

This chain connects TRBV20-1 to TRBJ2-5; D is possibly TRBD1 (5 bases). The CDR3 extends over 14 amino acids. Germline CDR1 DFQATT, CDR2 SNEGSKA (reference sequence). Between the trimmed V and J ends, which lost 3 bases and 4 bases, there was a span of 15 bases. This chain's CDR3 is CSASRPGAGETQYF. The CDR3 DNA reads as TGCAGTGCTAGTCGCCCTGGGGCTGGAGAGACCCAGTACTTC.

The chain combines TRBV20-1 with TRBJ2-1; D tentatively reads TRBD1 or TRBD2 (6 bases each). This CDR3 has 12 residues. Trimming stripped 7 bases from V and 6 bases from J, with 13 bases between. Germline loops: CDR1 DFQATT, CDR2 SNEGSKA (reference sequence). This CDR3 reads CSGGAAINEQFF. The CDR3, as DNA: TGCAGTGGGGGGGCGGCTATCAATGAGCAGTTCTTC.

This clonotype was counted a single time. The rearrangement uses TRBV6-2 or TRBV6-3 and TRBJ1-3; perhaps TRBD1 as D (6 bases). Looked up from germline, CDR1 is MNHEY and CDR2 is SVGEGT. V was cut by 11 bases and J by 0 bases, with 14 bases left in between. There are 14 residues in the CDR3. The CDR3 is CAGRGASSGNTIYF. CDR3 in DNA: TGTGCCGGTCGGGGGGCGAGCTCTGGAAACACCATATATTTT.

J is TRBJ2-5 and V is TRBV7-8; no clear D gene. CDR1 is SGHVS, CDR2 FQNEAQ, per germline. The CDR3 is made up of 13 amino acids. Trimming shortened V by 5 bases and J by 0 bases, and 7 bases separated the two germline ends. The CDR3 here is CASSTTHQETQYF. For the CDR3, the DNA is TGTGCCAGCAGCACGACTCACCAAGAGACCCAGTACTTC. Drawing the rest from reference TRBV7-8 and TRBJ2-5, the complete variable domain is GAGVSQSPRYKVAKRGQDVALRCDPISGHVSLFWYQQALGQGPEFLTYFQNEAQLDKSGLPSDRFFAERPEGSVSTLKIQRTQQEDSAVYLCASSTTHQETQYFGPGTRLLVL.

This rearrangement joins TRBV3-1 to TRBJ2-3, with 7 bases lining up with TRBD2. The V and J ends lost 10 bases and 7 bases, in that order; junction bases with no gene match: 5. The CDR3 spans 11 residues. Germline V gene sequence: CDR1 LGHDT, CDR2 YNNKEL (reference sequence). CDR3 nucleotides: TGTGCCACCGAAGCGGGGAATACGCAGTATTTT. Translated, it gives CATEAGNTQYF.

V and J are TRBV6-1 and TRBJ1-6; D is undetermined. There are 16 residues in the CDR3. Germline values: CDR1 MNHNS, CDR2 SASEGT. V lost 5 bases and J 8 bases, leaving 19 bases between the germline ends. The DNA of the CDR3 is TGTGCCAGCAGTCGCTTACCCAAGTCACAGTATTCACCCCTCCACTTT. Translation gives CASSRLPKSQYSPLHF.